This is a list of T cell receptor beta chains from one sample in a study of blood T cell repertoires in COVID-19. Libraries were prepared by immunoSEQ multiplex PCR; TCRdb keeps only in-frame clonotypes and omits some of them. Of a few hundred thousand clones listed, approximately 85% are singletons. Input material: peripheral blood. The receptors come from a woman older than 75 with COVID-19, enrolled during active disease. Both conserved end residues are part of each CDR3. A D gene is named only where the DNA matches it firmly. Size tells how often a clone was seen (once, few, many) or the class of an expanded clone, and some rows leave it out.

CDR3aa,CDR3nt,abundance,j_gene,d_gene,v_gene
CASSLQVYSNTEAFF,TGTGCCAGCAGCTTGCAAGTCTACAGCAACACTGAAGCTTTCTTT,.,TRBJ1-1,.,TRBV5-4
CATSRDSQNSPLHF,TGTGCCACCAGCAGAGATTCCCAGAATTCACCCCTCCACTTT,few,TRBJ1-6,.,TRBV15
CASSLGGDYEQYF,TGTGCCAGCAGCTTGGGGGGAGACTACGAGCAGTACTTC,.,TRBJ2-7,.,TRBV7-2
CASQHPFRLDGYTF,TGTGCCAGCCAACACCCGTTCAGGTTGGATGGCTACACCTTC,.,TRBJ1-2,.,TRBV18
CASSAREVPYGYTF,TGTGCCAGTAGTGCCCGAGAGGTTCCCTATGGCTACACCTTC,.,TRBJ1-2,.,TRBV19
CASSHRGQGPYEQYF,TGTGCCAGCAGCCACCGAGGTCAGGGGCCCTACGAGCAGTACTTC,.,TRBJ2-7,.,TRBV7-3
CASSVGWGGVSQETQYF,TGCGCCAGCAGTGTTGGCTGGGGAGGGGTCTCTCAAGAGACCCAGTACTTC,.,TRBJ2-5,TRBD2,TRBV5-1
CASSPTGGFGYTF,TGTGCCAGCAGCCCGACAGGGGGCTTTGGCTACACCTTC,.,TRBJ1-2,TRBD1,TRBV27
CASSPSSTGATEAFF,TGTGCCAGCTCACCAAGCTCGACAGGGGCTACTGAAGCTTTCTTT,.,TRBJ1-1,TRBD1,TRBV18
CASSLDSGGTISYEQYF,TGTGCCAGCAGCTTAGATTCGGGCGGGACTATCTCCTACGAGCAGTACTTC,.,TRBJ2-7,TRBD2,TRBV11-3
CASSLGQGRGETQYF,TGTGCCAGCAGTCTTGGACAGGGCCGCGGAGAGACCCAGTACTTC,.,TRBJ2-5,TRBD1,TRBV7-3
CAWSLGVNTEAFF,TGTGCCTGGAGTCTAGGGGTTAACACTGAAGCTTTCTTT,few,TRBJ1-1,.,TRBV30
CASSQKGGEQYF,TGTGCCAGCAGCCAGAAAGGGGGTGAGCAGTACTTC,.,TRBJ2-7,.,TRBV3-1/TRBV3-2
CAWSVQRWSSGTGDYGYTF,TGTGCCTGGAGTGTACAGCGGTGGAGCAGTGGAACGGGAGACTATGGCTACACCTTC,.,TRBJ1-2,.,TRBV30
CASSTYKSGSGLYEQYF,TGTGCCAGCAGCACTTATAAAAGCGGGAGTGGTTTGTACGAGCAGTACTTC,.,TRBJ2-7,TRBD2,TRBV6-2/TRBV6-3
CASRGQRFGYTF,TGTGCCAGCAGGGGGCAACGATTTGGCTACACCTTC,.,TRBJ1-2,.,TRBV28
CASVPPGRNTIYF,TGTGCCAGCGTCCCACCCGGGAGGAACACCATATATTTT,.,TRBJ1-3,.,TRBV7-9
CAGMTGGRTDTQYF,TGTGCCGGAATGACAGGGGGTCGGACAGATACGCAGTATTTT,.,TRBJ2-3,TRBD1,TRBV6-6
CATSDLGQGGRDTQYF,TGTGCCACCAGTGATTTGGGACAGGGGGGCCGAGATACGCAGTATTTT,.,TRBJ2-3,TRBD1,TRBV24-1
CASSLREKNEQFF,TGTGCCAGCAGTCTTCGGGAGAAGAATGAGCAGTTCTTC,.,TRBJ2-1,.,TRBV12-3/TRBV12-4
CASSLAAGGLSEQYF,TGTGCCAGCAGCTTAGCGGCGGGAGGGCTGAGCGAGCAGTACTTC,.,TRBJ2-7,TRBD2,TRBV7-9
CASSPSTGMAGTIYF,TGCGCCAGCAGCCCTTCGACAGGGATGGCGGGCACCATATATTTT,.,TRBJ1-3,TRBD1,TRBV5-1
CASSYGTSGRTAYEQYF,TGCGCCAGCAGCTACGGGACTAGCGGGAGGACTGCCTACGAGCAGTACTTC,.,TRBJ2-7,TRBD2,TRBV5-1
CASSQDSSNQPQHF,TGCGCCAGCAGCCAGGACAGCAGCAATCAGCCCCAGCATTTT,.,TRBJ1-5,.,TRBV5-1
CASSVGEGHFYEQYF,TGTGCCAGCAGCGTAGGAGAGGGACATTTCTACGAGCAGTACTTC,.,TRBJ2-7,.,TRBV9
CASNGQLGQPQHF,TGCGCCAGCAACGGACAGTTAGGCCAGCCCCAGCATTTT,.,TRBJ1-5,.,TRBV10-2
CASSLIPFSGAWGAGELFF,TGTGCCAGCAGTTTAATCCCTTTTAGCGGAGCTTGGGGGGCCGGGGAGCTGTTTTTT,.,TRBJ2-2,.,TRBV27
CASSQPTDTGELFF,TGCGCCAGCAGCCAACCGACAGACACCGGGGAGCTGTTTTTT,.,TRBJ2-2,.,TRBV4-1
CASSISFSGGQFF,TGTGCCAGTAGTATCAGTTTTTCGGGAGGGCAGTTCTTC,.,TRBJ2-1,TRBD2,TRBV19
CASARGSLGYGYTF,TGTGCCAGCGCTCGGGGGAGTCTGGGCTATGGCTACACCTTC,.,TRBJ1-2,.,TRBV9